A single sample gave rise to the 18 T cell receptor beta chains below, sequenced in a study of CD8 T cells in Susac syndrome. A quantity of about 0.45 to 1 ug RNA underwent reverse transcription using random hexamers. Each CDR3 protein is one row after TCRdb ran MiXCR on the immunoSEQ multiplex PCR reads. The table includes 90,000 or so distinct CDR3 sequences, roughly 93% detected once. The sequenced sample was CD8+ T cells from PBMCs. These TCRs come from a human donor in good health.

The rearrangement joins TRBV7-9 to TRBJ2-5; D is perhaps TRBD2 (6 bases). The germline V and J ends were trimmed by 3 bases and 2 bases, with 10 bases remaining between them. This CDR3 has 14 amino acids. The germline V gene encodes CDR1 SEHNR and CDR2 FQNEAQ (reference sequence). The CDR3 DNA sequence: TGTGCCAGCAGCTTTGTAGCGGAGCAAGAGACCCAGTACTTC. It encodes CASSFVAEQETQYF.

CDR3 nucleotide sequence: TGTGCCAGCAGCCCTGGGACTAGCGGGGAACAAGAGACCCAGTACTTC. Its protein product is CASSPGTSGEQETQYF. V and J are TRBV13 and TRBJ2-5; 13 bases match TRBD2. Germline V gene lookup returns CDR1 PRHDT and CDR2 FYEKMQ (reference sequence). The CDR3 runs to 16 residues. V shed 5 bases, J shed 2 bases, and the junction held 5 bases outside the gene matches.

The rearrangement uses TRBV6-5 and TRBJ1-2; D is unclear. This CDR3 is built from 14 residues. Trimming took off 2 bases at V and 4 bases at J, with 11 bases between the two ends. Germline V gene data show CDR1 as MNHEY and CDR2 as SVGAGI. CDR3 region: CASSYGSRAYGYTF. CDR3 sequence (DNA): TGTGCCAGCAGTTACGGGAGTAGGGCCTATGGCTACACCTTC.

The count of this clonotype is one. The chain joins TRBV7-8 to TRBJ2-3, with D tentatively TRBD2 (6 bases). The germline V gene has CDR1 SGHVS and CDR2 FQNEAQ. The CDR3 contains 15 residues. The V and J ends lost 5 bases and 1 base respectively, with 13 bases between them. The CDR3 region is CASSPVGGRTDTQYF. The DNA for the CDR3 is TGTGCCAGCAGCCCCGTGGGGGGACGCACAGATACGCAGTATTTT. The variable domain in full, completed from reference TRBV7-8 and TRBJ2-3, reads GAGVSQSPRYKVAKRGQDVALRCDPISGHVSLFWYQQALGQGPEFLTYFQNEAQLDKSGLPSDRFFAERPEGSVSTLKIQRTQQEDSAVYLCASSPVGGRTDTQYFGPGTRLTVL.

The chain is built from TRBV9 and TRBJ2-1; 8 positions agree with TRBD2. V dropped 0 bases and J dropped 8; count of bases not matched to a gene: 7. Germline lookup yields CDR1 SGDLS and CDR2 YYNGEE. The CDR3 is 15 residues long. Written as DNA, the CDR3 is TGTGCCAGCAGCGTAGTTACTAGCGGCCTGGATGAGCAGTTCTTC. Translation: CASSVVTSGLDEQFF.

The rearrangement links TRBV5-1 to TRBJ2-7; D is uncertain. This CDR3 contains 12 residues. CDR1 is SGHRS and CDR2 is YFSETQ in the germline V gene. The V end was cut by 7 bases, the J end by 6 bases, with 14 bases between. The CDR3, as DNA: TGCGCCAGCGCCCTCTCGGGCAGCGAGCAGTACTTC. Translating it yields CASALSGSEQYF. The full variable domain, rest sourced from reference TRBV5-1 and TRBJ2-7, is KAGVTQTPRYLIKTRGQQVTLSCSPISGHRSVSWYQQTPGQGLQFLFEYFSETQRNKGNFPGRFSGRQFSNSRSEMNVSTLELGDSALYLCASALSGSEQYFGPGTRLTVT.

The DNA for the CDR3 is TGCGCCAGCAGCTTGGGTGAAAAACTGTTTTTT. Protein product: CASSLGEKLFF. The chain joins TRBV5-1 to TRBJ1-4; D gene uncertain. V lost 0 bases, J lost 7 bases, and 1 base lay in between. Germline CDR1 reads SGHRS; CDR2 reads YFSETQ. The CDR3 consists of 11 residues.

V usage is TRBV9 and J usage is TRBJ1-2; weak D call: TRBD1 (6 bases). With 4 bases removed from V and 2 bases from J, the gap between germline ends came to 24 bases. The CDR3 totals 18 residues. Germline V gene lookup returns CDR1 SGDLS and CDR2 YYNGEE. In nucleotides, the CDR3 is TGTGCCAGCAGCTCCTCCACGGACAGCAGTCGTATGAACTATGGCTACACCTTC. It codes for CASSSSTDSSRMNYGYTF.

The chain has TRBV5-1 and TRBJ2-7; tentatively, D is TRBD2 (5 bases). The CDR3 loop spans 13 amino acids. CDR1 is SGHRS and CDR2 is YFSETQ in the germline V gene. Trimming left V 3 bases short and J 7 bases short, with 14 bases between. CDR3 DNA: TGCGCCAGCAGCTCCGGGATCCCCAGGGAGCAGTACTTC. This encodes CASSSGIPREQYF. Complete variable domain (other parts from reference TRBV5-1 and TRBJ2-7): KAGVTQTPRYLIKTRGQQVTLSCSPISGHRSVSWYQQTPGQGLQFLFEYFSETQRNKGNFPGRFSGRQFSNSRSEMNVSTLELGDSALYLCASSSGIPREQYFGPGTRLTVT.

This chain connects TRBV19 to TRBJ2-7; TRBD1 aligns across 11 bases. The CDR3 sequence is 14 residues long. Losses at the gene ends were 6 bases for V and 2 bases for J; bases not matched to a gene: 3. Germline-derived CDR1 and CDR2 are LNHDA and SQIVND (reference sequence). Written as DNA, the CDR3 is TGTGCCAGTAGCGGGACAGGGGGAGCCTACGAGCAGTACTTC. Translating it yields CASSGTGGAYEQYF.

The chain uses TRBV4-1 and TRBJ2-1; 8 bases map to TRBD1. There are 14 residues in the CDR3. Germline trimming cut 3 bases from V and 8 bases from J; bases unmatched to any gene: 6. Germline loops: CDR1 MGHRA, CDR2 YSYEKL. DNA of the CDR3: TGCGCCAGCAGCCACCGACAGGGGACGGATGAGCAGTTCTTC. Its protein is CASSHRQGTDEQFF.

The chain joins TRBV20-1 to TRBJ2-5; 12 bases match TRBD2. CDR1 is DFQATT and CDR2 is SNEGSKA in the germline V gene (reference sequence). CDR3 length: 16 amino acids. V gave up 1 base and J gave up 5 bases; unmatched junction bases: 8. The CDR3 DNA follows: TGCAGTGCTAGAGGGTCGGCTAGCGGGGGGGCGGAGACCCAGTACTTC. This sequence encodes CSARGSASGGAETQYF.

CDR3 loop: CASSQAGTGNTEAFF. The DNA of the CDR3 is TGCGCCAGCAGCCAGGCCGGGACAGGGAACACTGAAGCTTTCTTT. The chain has TRBV4-1 and TRBJ1-1, with 8 bases fitting TRBD1. Germline V gene sequence: CDR1 MGHRA, CDR2 YSYEKL. The junction had 4 bases not matched to a gene; V was cut back by 3 bases and J by 1 base. The length of the CDR3 is 15 residues.

The gene calls are TRBV2 and TRBJ2-3, with 9 bases identical to TRBD1. Germline assignment: CDR1 SNHLY and CDR2 FYNNEI. V was pared by 7 bases and J by 5 bases, with 4 bases of the junction left unmatched. The length of the CDR3 is 13 residues. CDR3: CASTWTGEDTQYF. CDR3 nucleotides: TGTGCCAGCACTTGGACAGGGGAAGATACGCAGTATTTT.

V gene TRBV9 combines with J gene TRBJ2-7; D remains ambiguous. Germline CDR1 and CDR2: SGDLS and YYNGEE. CDR3 length: 14 residues. V shed 0 bases and J shed 3 bases, with 10 bases lying between them. The CDR3 here is CASSVGDIDYEQYF. DNA for the CDR3: TGTGCCAGCAGCGTAGGAGACATAGACTACGAGCAGTACTTC.

The chain uses TRBV18 and TRBJ1-5, with 7 nucleotides matching TRBD1. This CDR3 is 16 amino acids long. Unmatched junction bases numbered 11, after V lost 4 bases and J lost 5 bases. Germline CDR1 reads KGHSH; CDR2 reads LQKENI. The CDR3 loop is CASSQDRVIIDQPQHF. CDR3 DNA sequence: TGTGCCAGCTCACAAGACAGGGTGATAATTGATCAGCCCCAGCATTTT.

The V gene is TRBV9, the J gene TRBJ1-2; D remains ambiguous. The CDR3 is 13 residues long. In germline, CDR1 is SGDLS, CDR2 YYNGEE. The germline V and J ends were trimmed by 4 bases and 7 bases, with 14 bases remaining between them. CDR3 sequence reads: CASSPRTGSGYTF. CDR3 coding DNA: TGTGCCAGCAGCCCCCGGACTGGAAGTGGCTACACCTTC.

The chain has TRBV25-1 and TRBJ1-6; no clear D. The CDR3 totals 13 residues. The V and J ends lost 4 bases and 5 bases respectively, with 6 bases between them. Germline V gene sequence: CDR1 MGHDK, CDR2 SYGVNS. The CDR3 DNA sequence: TGTGCCAGCAGTGTGGGGAATAATTCACCCCTCCACTTT. Protein sequence: CASSVGNNSPLHF.